This T cell receptor beta chain is from a study of T cell repertoires in cytomegalovirus infection. Looking at the study overall: Based on public TCR beta signatures, there were indications of CMV infection and of a matching HLA type.

Trimming cost V 8 bases and J 8 bases; bases outside gene matches: 12. Germline V gene lookup returns CDR1 ENHRY and CDR2 SYGVKD. The CDR3 extends over 15 amino acids. Points on this clonotype: No antigen is known for it.

TCRdb redid the calling of the reads with MiXCR, one entry per CDR3 protein. Of 700,000 to 850,000 distinct CDR3 sequences in the sample, approximately 32% are singletons; the top ten hold roughly an eighth. The V call is TRBV10-3, the J call TRBJ2-1; TRBD1 agrees at 10 bases. The clonotype comes from a human donor in good health (CMV status not recorded). Some clones in this sample may be carry-over from other donors' samples. Sequencing used cultured CD8+ T cells from PBMCs, obtained from culture after CMV antigen stimulation. Here the CDR3 DNA reads TGTGCCATCTACGGGGGGACAGGGGTAAGTGATGAGCAGTTCTTC. Its translation: CAIYGGTGVSDEQFF.